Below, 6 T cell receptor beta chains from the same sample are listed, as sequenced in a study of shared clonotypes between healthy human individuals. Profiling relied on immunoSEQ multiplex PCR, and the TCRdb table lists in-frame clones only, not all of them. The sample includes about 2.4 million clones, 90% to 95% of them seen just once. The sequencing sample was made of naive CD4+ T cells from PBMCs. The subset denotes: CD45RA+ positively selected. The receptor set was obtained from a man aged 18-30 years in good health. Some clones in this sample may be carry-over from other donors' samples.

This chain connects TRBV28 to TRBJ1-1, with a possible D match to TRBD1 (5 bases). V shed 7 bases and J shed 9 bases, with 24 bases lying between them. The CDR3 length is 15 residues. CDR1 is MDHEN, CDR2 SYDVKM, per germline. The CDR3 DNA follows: TGTGCCAGCAATTCGGAATCGGAGGGGCAGGCGAAAGCTTTCTTT. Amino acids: CASNSESEGQAKAFF. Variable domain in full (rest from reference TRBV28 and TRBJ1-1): DVKVTQSSRYLVKRTGEKVFLECVQDMDHENMFWYRQDPGLGLRLIYFSYDVKMKEKGDIPEGYSVSREKKERFSLILESASTNQTSMYLCASNSESEGQAKAFFGQGTRLTVV.

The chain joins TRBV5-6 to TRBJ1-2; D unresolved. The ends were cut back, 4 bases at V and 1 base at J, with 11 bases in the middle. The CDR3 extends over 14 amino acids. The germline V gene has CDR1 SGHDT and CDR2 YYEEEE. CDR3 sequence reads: CASSRAAFNYGYTF. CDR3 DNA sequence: TGTGCCAGCAGCCGGGCAGCATTTAACTATGGCTACACCTTC.

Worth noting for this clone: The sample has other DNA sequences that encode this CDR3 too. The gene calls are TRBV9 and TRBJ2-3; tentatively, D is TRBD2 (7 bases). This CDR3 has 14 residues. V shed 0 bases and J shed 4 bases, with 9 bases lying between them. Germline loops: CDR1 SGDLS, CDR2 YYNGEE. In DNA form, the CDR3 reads TGTGCCAGCAGCGTAGGAGGGGGGGCAGATACGCAGTATTTT. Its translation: CASSVGGGADTQYF.

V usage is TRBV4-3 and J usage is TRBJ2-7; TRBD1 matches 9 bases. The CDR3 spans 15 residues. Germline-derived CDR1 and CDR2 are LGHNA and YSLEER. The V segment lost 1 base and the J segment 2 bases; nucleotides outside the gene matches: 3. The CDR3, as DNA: TGCGCCAGCAGCCAAGTGGGACAGGGTACCTACGAGCAGTACTTC. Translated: CASSQVGQGTYEQYF.

The CDR3 loop is CASSSPTGTSGSPYNEQFF. Here the CDR3 DNA reads TGTGCCAGCAGCTCCCCGACCGGGACTAGCGGGAGCCCCTACAATGAGCAGTTCTTC. The chain joins TRBV7-6 to TRBJ2-1; 14 nucleotides match TRBD2. Germline CDR1 SGHVS, CDR2 FNYEAQ. Trimming removed 4 bases from V and 2 bases from J; junction bases left unmatched: 10. CDR3 size: 19 residues.

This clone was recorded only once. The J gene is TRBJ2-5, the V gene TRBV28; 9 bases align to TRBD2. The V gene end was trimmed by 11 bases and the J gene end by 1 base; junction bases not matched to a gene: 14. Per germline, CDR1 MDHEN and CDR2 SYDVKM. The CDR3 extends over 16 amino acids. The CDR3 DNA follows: TGTGCCTCCTTAAGGATGCGGGAGGGCCCCCAAGAGACCCAGTACTTC. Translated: CASLRMREGPQETQYF.